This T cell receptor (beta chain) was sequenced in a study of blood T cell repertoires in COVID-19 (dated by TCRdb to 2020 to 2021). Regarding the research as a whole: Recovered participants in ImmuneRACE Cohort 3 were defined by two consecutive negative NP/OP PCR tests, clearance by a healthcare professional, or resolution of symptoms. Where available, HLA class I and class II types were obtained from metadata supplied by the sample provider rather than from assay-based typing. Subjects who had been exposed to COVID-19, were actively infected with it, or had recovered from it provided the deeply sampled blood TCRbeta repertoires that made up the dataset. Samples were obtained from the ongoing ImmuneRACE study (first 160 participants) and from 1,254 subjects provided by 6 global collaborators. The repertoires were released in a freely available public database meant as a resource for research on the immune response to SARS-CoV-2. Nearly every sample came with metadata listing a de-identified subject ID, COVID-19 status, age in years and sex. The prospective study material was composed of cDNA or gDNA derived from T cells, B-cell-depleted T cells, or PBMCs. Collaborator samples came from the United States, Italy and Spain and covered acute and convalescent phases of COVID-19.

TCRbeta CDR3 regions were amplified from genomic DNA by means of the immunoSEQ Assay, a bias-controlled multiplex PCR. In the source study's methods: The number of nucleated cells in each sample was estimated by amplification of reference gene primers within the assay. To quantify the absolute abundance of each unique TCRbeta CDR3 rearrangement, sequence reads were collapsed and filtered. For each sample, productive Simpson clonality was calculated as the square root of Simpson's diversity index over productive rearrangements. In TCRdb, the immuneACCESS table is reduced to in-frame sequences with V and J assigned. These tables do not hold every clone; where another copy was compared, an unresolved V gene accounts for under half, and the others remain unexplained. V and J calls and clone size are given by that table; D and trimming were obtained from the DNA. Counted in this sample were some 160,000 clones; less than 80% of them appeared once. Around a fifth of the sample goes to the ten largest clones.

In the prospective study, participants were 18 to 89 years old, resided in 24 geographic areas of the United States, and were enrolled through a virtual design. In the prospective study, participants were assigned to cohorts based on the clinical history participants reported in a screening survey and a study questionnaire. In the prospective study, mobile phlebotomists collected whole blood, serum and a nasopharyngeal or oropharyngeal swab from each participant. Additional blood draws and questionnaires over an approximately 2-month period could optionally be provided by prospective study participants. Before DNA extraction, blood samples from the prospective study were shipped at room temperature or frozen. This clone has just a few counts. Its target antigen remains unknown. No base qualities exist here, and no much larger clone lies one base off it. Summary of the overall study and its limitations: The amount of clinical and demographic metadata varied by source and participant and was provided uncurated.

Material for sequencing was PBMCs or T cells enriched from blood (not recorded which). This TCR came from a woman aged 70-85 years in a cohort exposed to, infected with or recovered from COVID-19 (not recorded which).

The CDR3 reads as follows: CASRTGTSVYNEQFF. The DNA sequence is given as TGTGCCAGCAGGACCGGGACTAGCGTGTACAATGAGCAGTTCTTC. In this chain, TRBV2 is recombined with TRBJ2-1; the junction holds 10 bases that match TRBD2. CDR1 is given as SNHLY and CDR2 as FYNNEI, both from the germline V gene. V ends up 6 bases short and J 4 bases short, with an unmatched junction base count of 6. The CDR3 measures 15 amino acids from cysteine to phenylalanine. Only CDR3 DNA remains: 45 bases, in frame from the first base.